This TCR beta chain is from a study of post-analysis software for immune sequencing data. This clonotype was seen more than once but under ten times. Its antigen is currently unknown. Study conclusions and caveats: People with multiple sclerosis had a significantly lower normalized Chao1 diversity than controls did. Compared with controls, patients had more of 4 to 6 TRBV segments, including TRBV5-6, TRBV5-1 and TRBV20-1.

Losses at the gene ends were 4 bases for V and 5 bases for J; bases not matched to a gene: 8. CDR1 is KGHDR and CDR2 is SFDVKD in the germline V gene. The CDR3 sequence is 15 residues long. The library was made from cDNA and included unique molecular identifiers. Input amounts of 1 to 10 million T cells were used. These gave around 500,000 cDNA molecules, so each molecule approximated one T cell. Using its own MiXCR run on the PCR reads, TCRdb lists one record per CDR3 protein. This table has about 540,000 distinct CDR3 sequences, 30% to 40% appearing once. The receptor's source is a girl aged 2-17 years with multiple sclerosis. The chain recombines TRBV24-1 with TRBJ2-7, with 9 positions matching TRBD1. Sequenced material: blood. The CDR3 DNA reads TGTGCCACCAGTGACCCGGGACAGGGAGTAGACGAGCAGTACTTC. Translated: CATSDPGQGVDEQYF.